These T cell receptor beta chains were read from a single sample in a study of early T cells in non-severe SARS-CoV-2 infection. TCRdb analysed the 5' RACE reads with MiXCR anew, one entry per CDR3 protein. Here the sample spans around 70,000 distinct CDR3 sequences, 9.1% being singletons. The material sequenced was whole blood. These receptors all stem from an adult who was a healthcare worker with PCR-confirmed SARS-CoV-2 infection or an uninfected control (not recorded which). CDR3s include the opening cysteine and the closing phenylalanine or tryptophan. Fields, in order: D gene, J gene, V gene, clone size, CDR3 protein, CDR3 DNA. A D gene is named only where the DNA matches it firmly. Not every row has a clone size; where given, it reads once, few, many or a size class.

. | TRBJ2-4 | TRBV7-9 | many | CASSLDGTKNIQYF | TGTGCCAGCAGCTTAGACGGGACCAAAAACATTCAGTACTTC
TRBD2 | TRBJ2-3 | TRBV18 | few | CASSPTPGLVTDTQYF | TGTGCCAGCTCACCGACTCCGGGACTAGTGACAGATACGCAGTATTTT
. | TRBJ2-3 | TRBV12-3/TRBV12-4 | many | CASSITRADTQYF | TGTGCCAGCAGTATTACTAGAGCAGATACGCAGTATTTT
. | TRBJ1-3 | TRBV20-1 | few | CSARAGWYGNTIYF | TGCAGTGCTAGAGCAGGGTGGTATGGAAACACCATATATTTT
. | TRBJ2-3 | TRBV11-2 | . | CASRPGLHTDTQYF | TGTGCCAGCAGGCCGGGACTCCACACAGATACGCAGTATTTT
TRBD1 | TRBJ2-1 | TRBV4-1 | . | CASSAPLGQNSYNEQFF | TGCGCCAGCAGCGCACCCCTGGGACAGAACTCCTACAATGAGCAGTTCTTC
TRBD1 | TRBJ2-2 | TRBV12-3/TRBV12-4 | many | CASIPQGLTAGELFF | TGTGCCAGCATCCCACAGGGGCTGACAGCCGGGGAGCTGTTTTTT
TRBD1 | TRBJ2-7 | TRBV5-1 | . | CASSLEPTGNAAEQYF | TGCGCCAGCAGCTTGGAGCCGACAGGGAATGCGGCCGAGCAGTACTTC
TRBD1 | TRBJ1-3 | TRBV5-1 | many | CASNPGQGAGNTIYF | TGCGCCAGCAACCCGGGACAGGGGGCAGGAAACACCATATATTTT
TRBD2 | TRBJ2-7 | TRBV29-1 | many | CSVEGGLAGGGYEQYF | TGCAGCGTTGAAGGAGGACTAGCGGGAGGAGGGTACGAGCAGTACTTC
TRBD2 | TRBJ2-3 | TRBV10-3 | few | CAISESSGTYTDTQYF | TGTGCCATCAGTGAGTCCAGCGGGACCTATACAGATACGCAGTATTTT
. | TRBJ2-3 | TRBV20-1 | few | CSALDSGTDTQYF | TGCAGTGCCTTGGACTCGGGCACAGATACGCAGTATTTT
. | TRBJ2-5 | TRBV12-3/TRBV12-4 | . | CASSFSRKETQYF | TGTGCCAGCAGTTTTTCCAGGAAAGAGACCCAGTACTTC
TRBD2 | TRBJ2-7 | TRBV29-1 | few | CSVELAARYEQYF | TGCAGCGTTGAACTAGCGGCGAGATACGAGCAGTACTTC
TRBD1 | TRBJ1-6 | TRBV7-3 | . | CASSAGTANSPLHF | TGTGCCAGCTCCGCCGGGACAGCCAATTCACCCCTCCACTTT
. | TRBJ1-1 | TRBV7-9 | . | CASSPHVQGSEAFF | TGTGCCAGCAGCCCCCACGTCCAGGGCTCTGAAGCTTTCTTT
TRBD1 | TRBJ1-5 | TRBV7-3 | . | CASSGTDYSNQPQHF | TGTGCCAGCAGCGGGACAGATTATAGCAATCAGCCCCAGCATTTT
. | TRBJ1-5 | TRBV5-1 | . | CASSLYPSAQPQHF | TGCGCCAGCAGCTTATACCCTTCCGCTCAGCCCCAGCATTTT
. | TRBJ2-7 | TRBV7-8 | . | CASSERAKRGQYF | TGTGCCAGCAGCGAACGGGCTAAAAGGGGGCAGTACTTC
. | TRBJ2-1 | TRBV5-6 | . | CASSLGRPGNEQFF | TGTGCCAGCAGCTTGGGCCGTCCCGGCAATGAGCAGTTCTTC
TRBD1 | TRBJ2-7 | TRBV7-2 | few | CASSLGSGTGGSEQYF | TGTGCCAGCAGCTTAGGATCCGGGACAGGGGGCTCCGAGCAGTACTTC
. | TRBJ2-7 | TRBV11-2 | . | CASSLSDGDYEQYF | TGTGCCAGCAGTTTATCAGACGGAGACTACGAGCAGTACTTC
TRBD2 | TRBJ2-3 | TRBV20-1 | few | CSVPGLVDVTQYF | TGCAGTGTCCCGGGACTAGTTGACGTTACGCAGTATTTT
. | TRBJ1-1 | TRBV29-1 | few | CSVESVSGTEAFF | TGCAGCGTTGAGTCAGTCTCGGGGACTGAAGCTTTCTTT
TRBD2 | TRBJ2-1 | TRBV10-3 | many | CAIRLAAEMAEQFF | TGTGCCATCAGACTAGCGGCGGAGATGGCTGAGCAGTTCTTC
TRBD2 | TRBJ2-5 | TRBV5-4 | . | CASSSTSGQETQYF | TGTGCCAGCAGCTCAACTAGCGGCCAAGAGACCCAGTACTTC
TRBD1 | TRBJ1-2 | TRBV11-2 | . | CASSSIRGKGNYGYTF | TGTGCCAGCAGCTCAATCAGGGGGAAGGGTAACTATGGCTACACCTTC
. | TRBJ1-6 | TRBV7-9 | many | CASSHGGHNSPLHF | TGTGCCAGCAGTCATGGAGGGCATAATTCACCCCTCCACTTT
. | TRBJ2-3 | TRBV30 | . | CAWSHWRVSTDTQYF | TGTGCCTGGAGCCATTGGAGAGTTAGCACAGATACGCAGTATTTT
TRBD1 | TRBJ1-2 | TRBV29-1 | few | CSVGGDRVTGYTF | TGCAGCGTTGGTGGGGACAGGGTCACGGGCTACACCTTC
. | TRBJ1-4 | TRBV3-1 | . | CASSQRGGGTINEKLFF | TGTGCCAGCAGCCAAAGGGGCGGGGGTACGATTAATGAAAAACTGTTTTTT
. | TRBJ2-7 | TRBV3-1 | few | CASSPYEGSYEQYF | TGTGCCAGCAGCCCGTACGAGGGCTCCTACGAGCAGTACTTC
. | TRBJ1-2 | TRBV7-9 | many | CASGVTSYGYTF | TGTGCCAGCGGTGTGACCAGCTATGGCTACACCTTC
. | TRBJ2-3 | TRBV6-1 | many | CASSEPTGTDTQYF | TGTGCCAGCAGTGAACCAACAGGGACAGATACGCAGTATTTT
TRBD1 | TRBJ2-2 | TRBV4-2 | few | CAISLGTAENTGELFF | TGTGCCATCTCACTAGGGACAGCGGAGAACACCGGGGAGCTGTTTTTT
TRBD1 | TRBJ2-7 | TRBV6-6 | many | CASSYRQQGLLYEQYF | TGTGCCAGCAGTTACAGGCAACAGGGGCTGCTATACGAGCAGTACTTC
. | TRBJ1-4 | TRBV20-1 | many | CSASVSQGREKLFF | TGCAGTGCTAGTGTTTCCCAGGGACGGGAAAAACTGTTTTTT
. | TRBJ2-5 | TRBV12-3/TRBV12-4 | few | CASIDTGETQYF | TGTGCCAGCATTGACACGGGAGAGACCCAGTACTTC
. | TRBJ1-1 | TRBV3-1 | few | CASSQEQGQAFF | TGTGCCAGCAGCCAAGAACAGGGCCAAGCTTTCTTT
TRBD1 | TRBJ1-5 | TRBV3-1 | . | CASSQGQAISQPQHF | TGTGCCAGCAGCCAGGGACAGGCAATATCTCAGCCCCAGCATTTT
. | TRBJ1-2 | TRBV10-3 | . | CAISEPRGGSIYGYTF | TGTGCCATCAGTGAGCCCCGCGGGGGATCTATCTATGGCTACACCTTC
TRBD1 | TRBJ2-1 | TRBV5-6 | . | CASSLGWGQVDNEQFF | TGTGCCAGCAGCTTGGGGTGGGGACAGGTAGACAATGAGCAGTTCTTC
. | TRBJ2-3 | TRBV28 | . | CASSSMDLWSADTQYF | TGTGCCAGCAGTTCGATGGACCTGTGGTCCGCAGATACGCAGTATTTT
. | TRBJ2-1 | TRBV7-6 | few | CASSLAPGVANEQFF | TGTGCCAGCAGCTTAGCGCCTGGGGTTGCCAATGAGCAGTTCTTC
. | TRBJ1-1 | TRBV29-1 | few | CSARQATEAFF | TGCAGCGCTAGACAGGCAACTGAAGCTTTCTTT
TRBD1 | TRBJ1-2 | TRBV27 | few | CASSLSGAGGKGYTF | TGTGCCAGCAGTTTATCGGGAGCAGGGGGAAAGGGCTACACCTTC
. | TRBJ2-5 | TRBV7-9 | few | CASSTLAFQETQYF | TGTGCCAGCAGCACCCTTGCCTTCCAAGAGACCCAGTACTTC
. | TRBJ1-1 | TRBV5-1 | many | CASSLSAMNTEAFF | TGCGCCAGCAGCTTGTCCGCAATGAACACTGAAGCTTTCTTT
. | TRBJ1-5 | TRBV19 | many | CASSIPGSNQPQHF | TGTGCCAGTAGTATACCAGGGAGCAATCAGCCCCAGCATTTT
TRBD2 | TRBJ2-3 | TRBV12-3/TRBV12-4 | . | CASKEREGTDTQYF | TGTGCCAGCAAAGAACGGGAGGGGACAGATACGCAGTATTTT
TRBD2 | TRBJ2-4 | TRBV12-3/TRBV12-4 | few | CASSLAGGPNIQYF | TGTGCCAGCAGTTTAGCGGGAGGGCCAAACATTCAGTACTTC
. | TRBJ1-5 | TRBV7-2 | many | CASSLAGGIGQPQHF | TGTGCCAGCAGCTTAGCTGGGGGAATCGGTCAGCCCCAGCATTTT
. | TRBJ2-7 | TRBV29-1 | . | CSGQDDLREQYF | TGCAGCGGCCAGGATGACCTACGCGAGCAGTACTTC
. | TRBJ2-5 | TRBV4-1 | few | CASNQLPQETQYF | TGCGCCAGCAACCAACTACCCCAAGAGACCCAGTACTTC